The 29 T cell receptor beta chains presented below share a single source sample, sequenced in a study of post-analysis software for immune sequencing data. Unique molecular identifiers were built into the TCR beta cDNA libraries. In TCRdb, the PCR reads were re-called with MiXCR into one record per CDR3 protein. In the table there are 250,000 to 300,000 distinct CDR3 sequences, about 38% of which are singletons. These receptors are not linked to any known antigen. The study, taken as a whole, reports: Among five TRBV segments more frequent in patients than controls were TRBV5-6, TRBV5-1 and TRBV20-1.

Material: blood. These receptors originate from a girl aged 10 to 17 with multiple sclerosis.

Note on this clonotype: It may be a read error: a sequence one base away is much more abundant. V usage is TRBV4-1 and J usage is TRBJ2-5; TRBD2 matches at 12 bases. CDR3 length equals 16 residues. Per the germline V gene, CDR1 is MGHRA and CDR2 is YSYEKL. CDR3 DNA: TGCGCCAGCAGCTCTCTAGCGGGGGGGTTCCAAGAGGCCCAGTACTTC. This encodes CASSSLAGGFQEAQYF.

A few counts support this clonotype. The rearrangement uses TRBV7-2 and TRBJ2-3; D call uncertain. Germline assignment: CDR1 SGHTA and CDR2 FQGNSA. The CDR3 is 12 residues long. The V end lost 5 bases, the J end lost 8 bases, and 11 bases lay between the germline ends. CDR3 DNA sequence: TGTGCCAGCAGCCCGGATTCAGGTACGCAGTATTTT. Translating gives CASSPDSGTQYF.

This clonotype has at least ten counts. The genes are TRBV5-1 and TRBJ2-3; unclear D gene. The CDR3 has 13 residues. Germline-derived CDR1 and CDR2 are SGHRS and YFSETQ. Trimming took off 0 bases at V and 5 bases at J, with 7 bases between the two ends. CDR3 sequence: CASSLAGRDTQYF. The CDR3 coding sequence is TGCGCCAGCAGCTTGGCAGGCCGAGATACGCAGTATTTT. The variable domain in full, completed from reference TRBV5-1 and TRBJ2-3, reads KAGVTQTPRYLIKTRGQQVTLSCSPISGHRSVSWYQQTPGQGLQFLFEYFSETQRNKGNFPGRFSGRQFSNSRSEMNVSTLELGDSALYLCASSLAGRDTQYFGPGTRLTVL.

This clonotype was counted ten times or more. The gene calls are TRBV3-1 and TRBJ2-1; weak D call: TRBD2 (5 bases). The germline V gene has CDR1 LGHDT and CDR2 YNNKEL (reference sequence). V was clipped by 7 bases and J by 9 bases, with 10 bases between them. There are 11 residues in the CDR3. The CDR3 DNA reads TGTGCCAGCACCCAGGCGGGTGAGCAGTTCTTC. Protein product: CASTQAGEQFF.

This clonotype was counted only a few times. Possible read error: a much larger clone is one base away. The chain recombines TRBV7-2 with TRBJ2-1, with 7 nucleotides matching TRBD1. The CDR3 is 15 residues long. From germline, CDR1 is SGHTA and CDR2 FQGNSA. The CDR3 DNA sequence: TGTGCCAGCAGCTTAGGACAGGGAAGCTACAATGGGCAGTTCTTC. As protein: CASSLGQGSYNGQFF.

This clonotype is a singleton in its sample. This clone may be a read error of a much larger clone one base away. The genes are TRBV7-9 and TRBJ2-5; a weak D match, TRBD2 (5 bases). The ends were cut back, 3 bases at V and 1 base at J, with 9 bases in the middle. The germline CDR1 and CDR2 sequences are SEHNR and FQNEAQ (reference sequence). The CDR3 covers 14 residues. CDR3 protein: CASSFPAGQETQYF. For the CDR3, the DNA is TGTGCCAGCAGCTTCCCCGCGGGCCAAGAGACCCAGTACTTC.

This clonotype showed up just a few times. This may be a read error: a much more frequent sequence differs by one nucleotide. J is TRBJ2-5 and V is TRBV12-3 or TRBV12-4, with a tentative D call TRBD2 (5 bases). This CDR3 has 15 residues. The CDR3 coding sequence is TGTGCCAGCAGTCCCGTTGCCGGACTGAGAGAGGCCCAGTACTTC. It translates to CASSPVAGLREAQYF.

This clonotype was observed many times. This chain links TRBV5-1 with TRBJ2-5; 7 bases are shared with TRBD1. J was trimmed by 2 bases and V by 4 bases; bases with no gene match: 14. Germline assignment: CDR1 SGHRS and CDR2 YFSETQ. The CDR3 loop spans 17 amino acids. CDR3 protein: CASSVTSDRLWQETQYF. The CDR3 DNA follows: TGCGCCAGCAGCGTGACCTCGGACAGGCTATGGCAAGAGACCCAGTACTTC.

Note on this clonotype: Since no conserved phenylalanine or tryptophan closes the CDR3, a read error is the likely cause. The chain is built from TRBV5-1 and TRBJ1-1; 8 nucleotides line up with TRBD1. CDR3 size: 17 residues. CDR1 is SGHRS, CDR2 YFSETQ, per germline. As DNA, the CDR3 is TGCGCCAGCAGCTTGATACCTCCGGGACAGGTGAACACTGGAGCTTTCTTG. This codes for CASSLIPPGQVNTGAFL.

This clonotype was seen many times. The chain employs TRBV6-5 and TRBJ2-4; 11 bases match TRBD1. The germline gives CDR1 MNHEY, CDR2 SVGAGI. The ends lost 10 bases at V and 2 bases at J; junction bases unmatched: 7. The CDR3 is 15 amino acids. CDR3 in amino acids: CATHGDRGTKNIQYF. In DNA, the CDR3 is TGTGCCACTCACGGGGACAGGGGGACCAAAAACATTCAGTACTTC.

This clonotype has a handful of counts. The chain combines TRBV12-3 or TRBV12-4 with TRBJ2-1; 9 nucleotides match TRBD2. This CDR3 region has 17 residues. The V segment lost 2 bases and the J segment 6 bases; nucleotides outside the gene matches: 11. The CDR3 nucleotides are TGTGCCAGCAGTTTAAGGCCCGGAGCGGGAGGTTTCAATGAGCAGTTCTTC. Translation gives CASSLRPGAGGFNEQFF.

The rearrangement links TRBV5-1 to TRBJ2-7, with 7 nucleotides matching TRBD1. CDR1 is SGHRS and CDR2 is YFSETQ in the germline V gene. CDR3 length: 15 amino acids. The trim removed 4 bases at V and 0 bases at J, leaving 7 bases unmatched. In nucleotides, the CDR3 is TGCGCCAGCAGCGCCGGGACAGTTTTCTCCTACGAGCAGTACTTC. Translated, it gives CASSAGTVFSYEQYF.

This clonotype was recorded at least ten times. The CDR3 DNA sequence: TGTGCCAGCAGACAAGGACAGCATGAAAAACTGTTTTTT. Translated: CASRQGQHEKLFF. The chain carries TRBV12-3 or TRBV12-4 and TRBJ1-4, with a possible D match to TRBD1 (6 bases). The CDR3 is 13 amino acids. Trimming stripped 6 bases from V and 6 bases from J, with 11 bases between.

This clonotype was observed many times. This sequence joins TRBV3-1 and TRBJ1-4; D is possibly TRBD1 (5 bases). Trimming stripped 6 bases from V and 7 bases from J, with 12 bases between. This CDR3 region has 13 residues. Germline V gene data show CDR1 as LGHDT and CDR2 as YNNKEL (reference sequence). CDR3 nucleotide sequence: TGTGCCAGCAGACGGGGGACGGGTGAAAAACTGTTTTTT. It is translated as CASRRGTGEKLFF.

The chain joins TRBV10-3 to TRBJ2-2; 8 bases line up with TRBD2. The CDR3 contains 17 residues. Losses at the gene ends were 2 bases for V and 1 base for J; bases not matched to a gene: 6. From germline, CDR1 is ENHRY and CDR2 SYGVKD. CDR3 in amino acids: CAISEISLAGNTGELFF. The CDR3 DNA is TGTGCCATCAGTGAGATAAGCCTAGCGGGGAACACCGGGGAGCTGTTTTTT.

The chain's CDR3 is CASSPYSQGNSYEQYF. CDR3 in DNA: TGCGCCAGCAGCCCTTACTCACAGGGAAACTCCTACGAGCAGTACTTC. This sequence joins TRBV5-1 and TRBJ2-7; tentative D call: TRBD1 (6 bases). The CDR3 is 16 residues long. Looked up from germline, CDR1 is SGHRS and CDR2 is YFSETQ. V lost 4 bases to trimming and J lost 0 bases, with 17 bases between them.

The rearrangement joins TRBV7-2 to TRBJ1-1, with a possible D match to TRBD1 (5 bases). This CDR3 spans 11 amino acids. Trimming left V 5 bases short and J 4 bases short, with 5 bases between. Germline V lookup: CDR1 SGHTA, CDR2 FQGNSA. The CDR3 DNA reads TGTGCCAGCAGCGGGGGCACTGAAGCTTTCTTT. Translation gives CASSGGTEAFF.

CDR3 coding DNA: TGCGCCAGCAGCTTGGACAGCTGGCCTGAAGCTTTCTTT. Its translation: CASSLDSWPEAFF. The chain couples TRBV5-1 to TRBJ1-1; D gene uncertain. Between the trimmed V and J ends, which lost 0 bases and 6 bases, there was a span of 9 bases. Per germline, CDR1 SGHRS and CDR2 YFSETQ. This CDR3 contains 13 residues. Looking up the rest from reference TRBV5-1 and TRBJ1-1 gives the full variable domain: KAGVTQTPRYLIKTRGQQVTLSCSPISGHRSVSWYQQTPGQGLQFLFEYFSETQRNKGNFPGRFSGRQFSNSRSEMNVSTLELGDSALYLCASSLDSWPEAFFGQGTRLTVV.

This clonotype was picked up one time. This may come from a read error, since a much larger clone is one base off. The V gene is TRBV5-1, the J gene TRBJ1-2; D may be TRBD1 (6 bases). The CDR3 contains 15 residues. CDR1 is SGHRS and CDR2 is YFSETQ in the germline V gene. The CDR3 reads CTSSLGGQYNYGYTF. In DNA form, the CDR3 reads TGCACCAGCAGTCTGGGCGGACAGTATAACTATGGCTACACCTTC.

The chain links TRBV3-1 to TRBJ2-5; the D is unclear. The CDR3 length is 15 residues. CDR1 is LGHDT and CDR2 is YNNKEL in the germline V gene (reference sequence). V shed 4 bases and J shed 5 bases, with 17 bases lying between them. The CDR3 DNA reads as TGTGCCAGCAGCCCAGTCGGTCCGGGCCGGGAGACCCAGTACTTC. It is translated as CASSPVGPGRETQYF.

The chain links TRBV5-1 to TRBJ1-2; D is ambiguous. There are 14 residues in the CDR3. V was pared by 3 bases and J by 5 bases, with 14 bases between. In germline, CDR1 is SGHRS, CDR2 YFSETQ. DNA of the CDR3: TGCGCCAGCAGCTCGGCCGCGTCCGGGTATGGCTACACCTTC. Translating gives CASSSAASGYGYTF.

The sample holds one count of this clonotype. This clone may be a read error of a much larger clone one base away. The rearrangement links TRBV10-3 to TRBJ1-6; D is unresolved. Germline lookup yields CDR1 ENHRY and CDR2 SYGVKD. The CDR3 totals 15 residues. This CDR3 reads CTISEPSGRGSPLHF. CDR3 nucleotides: TGTACCATCAGTGAGCCTTCCGGACGGGGTTCACCCCTCCACTTT.

Points on this clonotype: One end of the junction is discordant with germline, which a read error may explain. The rearrangement joins TRBV12-3 or TRBV12-4 to TRBJ2-1; D gene uncertain. The CDR3 runs to 15 residues. This CDR3 reads CACSLEELMYDEQFF. The CDR3, as DNA: TGTGCCTGCAGTTTAGAAGAACTGATGTACGATGAGCAGTTCTTC.

For the CDR3, the DNA is TGTGCCAGCAGTTTAGCAGGTTTGAGCTCGGGCAGGAACTACGAGCAGTACTTC. Translated, it gives CASSLAGLSSGRNYEQYF. The chain recombines TRBV12-3 or TRBV12-4 with TRBJ2-5, with D hard to call. The DNA end is more similar to TRBJ2-7, so the J call may be wrong. The CDR3 contains 18 residues.

V and J are TRBV6-1 and TRBJ1-1; no firm D call. Trimming stripped 0 bases from V and 0 bases from J, with 8 bases between. This CDR3 contains 15 residues. Germline loops: CDR1 MNHNS, CDR2 SASEGT. The CDR3 protein is CASSEAGGMNTEAFF. In DNA, the CDR3 is TGTGCCAGCAGTGAAGCGGGCGGAATGAACACTGAAGCTTTCTTT.

This clonotype turned up a few times. A single base separates this from a much larger clone, so it may be a read error. The CDR3 is CASSYRLAGASLVEQYF. The CDR3 DNA reads TGTGCCAGCAGTTATCGGCTAGCGGGGGCGTCCTTGGTTGAGCAGTACTTC. The V call is TRBV6-6, the J call TRBJ2-5; TRBD2 matches at 10 bases. The germline V gene has CDR1 MNHNY and CDR2 SVGAGI (reference sequence). V gave up 3 bases and J gave up 11 bases; unmatched junction bases: 18. There are 17 residues in the CDR3.

The chain employs TRBV2 and TRBJ1-2; D may be TRBD1 (5 bases). This CDR3 region has 13 residues. In germline, CDR1 is SNHLY, CDR2 FYNNEI. Trimming took off 2 bases at V and 5 bases at J, with 9 bases between the two ends. The CDR3 DNA reads as TGTGCCAGCAGTGAATTTAAGGGGTATGGCTACACCTTC. Its translation is CASSEFKGYGYTF.

The chain is built from TRBV29-1 and TRBJ2-1, with 12 bases fitting TRBD1. V gave up 2 bases and J gave up 6 bases; unmatched junction bases: 5. The CDR3 spans 15 residues. Germline V gives CDR1 SQVTM, CDR2 ANQGSEA. CDR3 loop: CSVESSGQGANEQFF. CDR3 DNA: TGCAGCGTTGAATCTTCGGGACAGGGGGCCAATGAGCAGTTCTTC.

This clonotype was observed a few times. The rearrangement joins TRBV2 to TRBJ1-5, with 8 bases aligning to TRBD1. V gave up 4 bases and J gave up 4 bases; unmatched junction bases: 12. There are 17 residues in the CDR3. The germline V gene encodes CDR1 SNHLY and CDR2 FYNNEI. CDR3 region: CASSGEFTGGRNQPQHF. CDR3 bases: TGTGCCAGCAGTGGTGAATTTACAGGGGGAAGGAATCAGCCCCAGCATTTT.